This T cell receptor beta chain was sequenced in a study of blood T cell repertoires in COVID-19. Study summary: The origin of the acute and convalescent COVID-19 samples was the United States, Italy and Spain.

Germline values: CDR1 SGHTS, CDR2 YDEGEE. The CDR3 is made up of 12 amino acids. Trimming stripped 1 base from V and 11 bases from J, with 10 bases between. Participants, about 18 to 90 years old, spanned 25 or so US areas. The recovered donors of Cohort 3 showed two negative PCRs, clearance, or symptom resolution. In the source study's methods: By means of reference gene primer amplification, nucleated cell counts were estimated. TCRdb's copy holds only in-frame clones and misses some; the assay was immunoSEQ multiplex PCR. V and J calls and clone size are as listed in that table; D and trimming were resolved from the DNA. The table shows over 150,000 clones, with around 84% occurring only once.

The sequenced sample was PBMCs or T cells enriched from blood (not recorded which). The chain couples TRBV5-8 to TRBJ2-1; D perhaps matches TRBD1 (6 bases). This TCR was sampled from a man between 45 and 60 years old who had recovered from COVID-19. CDR3 region: CASSLMGHKQFF. DNA of the CDR3: TGTGCCAGCAGCTTGATGGGACATAAGCAGTTCTTC.